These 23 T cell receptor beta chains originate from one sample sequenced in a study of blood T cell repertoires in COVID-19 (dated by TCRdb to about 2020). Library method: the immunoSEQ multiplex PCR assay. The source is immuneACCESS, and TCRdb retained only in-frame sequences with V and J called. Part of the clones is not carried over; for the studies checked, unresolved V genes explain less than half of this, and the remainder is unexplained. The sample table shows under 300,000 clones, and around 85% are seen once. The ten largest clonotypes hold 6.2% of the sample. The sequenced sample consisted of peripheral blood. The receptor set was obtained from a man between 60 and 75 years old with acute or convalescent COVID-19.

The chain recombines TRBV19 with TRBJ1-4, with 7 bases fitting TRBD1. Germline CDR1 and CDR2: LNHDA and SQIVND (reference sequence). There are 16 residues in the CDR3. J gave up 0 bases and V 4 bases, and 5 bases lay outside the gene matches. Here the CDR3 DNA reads TGTGCCAGTAGTACTGGCGGGACAGCAACTAATGAAAAACTGTTTTTT. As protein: CASSTGGTATNEKLFF. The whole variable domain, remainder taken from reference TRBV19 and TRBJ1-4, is DGGITQSPKYLFRKEGQNVTLSCEQNLNHDAMYWYRQDPGQGLRLIYYSQIVNDFQKGDIAEGYSVSREKKESFPLTVTSAQKNPTAFYLCASSTGGTATNEKLFFGSGTQLSVL.

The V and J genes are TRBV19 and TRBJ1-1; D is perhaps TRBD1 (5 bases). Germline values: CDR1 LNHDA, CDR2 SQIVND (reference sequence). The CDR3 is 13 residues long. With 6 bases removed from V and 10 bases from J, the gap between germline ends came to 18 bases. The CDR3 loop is CASSPGEQGRAFF. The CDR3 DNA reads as TGTGCCAGTAGCCCGGGGGAGCAGGGTCGAGCTTTCTTT.

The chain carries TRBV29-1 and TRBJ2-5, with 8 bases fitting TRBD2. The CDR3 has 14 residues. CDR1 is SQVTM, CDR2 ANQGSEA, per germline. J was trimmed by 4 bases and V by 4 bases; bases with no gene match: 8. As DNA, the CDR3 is TGCAGCGTTGCCCCCGGACTAGCACGAGAGACCCAGTACTTC. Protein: CSVAPGLARETQYF. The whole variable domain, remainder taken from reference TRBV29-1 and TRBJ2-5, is SAVISQKPSRDICQRGTSLTIQCQVDSQVTMMFWYRQQPGQSLTLIATANQGSEATYESGFVIDKFPISRPNLTFSTLTVSNMSPEDSSIYLCSVAPGLARETQYFGPGTRLLVL.

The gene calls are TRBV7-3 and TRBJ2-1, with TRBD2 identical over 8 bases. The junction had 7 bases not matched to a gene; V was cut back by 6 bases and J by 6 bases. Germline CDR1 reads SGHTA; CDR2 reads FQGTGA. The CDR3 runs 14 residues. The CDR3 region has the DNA TGTGCCAGCAGTCCCGGGACTAGGGGCAATGAGCAGTTCTTC. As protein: CASSPGTRGNEQFF.

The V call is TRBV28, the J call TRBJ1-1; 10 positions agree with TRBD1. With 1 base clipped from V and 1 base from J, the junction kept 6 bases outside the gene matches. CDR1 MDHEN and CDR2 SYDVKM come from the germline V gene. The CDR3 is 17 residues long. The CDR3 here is CASSLFGTGDKNTEAFF. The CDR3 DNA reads TGTGCCAGCAGTTTATTTGGGACAGGGGACAAGAACACTGAAGCTTTCTTT.

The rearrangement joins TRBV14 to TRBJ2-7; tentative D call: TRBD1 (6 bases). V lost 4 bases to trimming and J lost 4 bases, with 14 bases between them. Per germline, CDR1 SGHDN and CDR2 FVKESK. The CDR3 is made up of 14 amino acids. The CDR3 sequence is CASSPVRGGYEQYF. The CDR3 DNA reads TGTGCCAGCAGCCCGGTCAGGGGTGGTTACGAGCAGTACTTC.

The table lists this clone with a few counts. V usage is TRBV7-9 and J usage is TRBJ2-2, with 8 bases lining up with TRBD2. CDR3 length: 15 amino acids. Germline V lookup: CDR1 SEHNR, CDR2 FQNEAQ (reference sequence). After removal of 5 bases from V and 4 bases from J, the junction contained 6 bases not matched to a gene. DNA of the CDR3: TGTGCCAGCAGCCCCGAGCGGGGGCCCACCGGGGAGCTGTTTTTT. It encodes CASSPERGPTGELFF. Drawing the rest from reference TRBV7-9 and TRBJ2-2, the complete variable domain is DTGVSQNPRHKITKRGQNVTFRCDPISEHNRLYWYRQTLGQGPEFLTYFQNEAQLEKSRLLSDRFSAERPKGSFSTLEIQRTEQGDSAMYLCASSPERGPTGELFFGEGSRLTVL.

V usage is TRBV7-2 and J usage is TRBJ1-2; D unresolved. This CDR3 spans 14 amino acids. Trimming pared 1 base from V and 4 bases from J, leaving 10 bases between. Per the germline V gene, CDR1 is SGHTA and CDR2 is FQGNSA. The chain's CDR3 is CASSLEAGVYGYTF. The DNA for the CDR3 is TGTGCCAGCAGCTTAGAGGCAGGCGTCTATGGCTACACCTTC.

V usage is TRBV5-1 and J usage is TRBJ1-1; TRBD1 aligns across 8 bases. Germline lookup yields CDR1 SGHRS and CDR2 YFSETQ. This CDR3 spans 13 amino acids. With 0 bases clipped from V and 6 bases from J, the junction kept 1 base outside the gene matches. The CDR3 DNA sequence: TGCGCCAGCAGCTTGGACAGGGGGGCTGAAGCTTTCTTT. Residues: CASSLDRGAEAFF.

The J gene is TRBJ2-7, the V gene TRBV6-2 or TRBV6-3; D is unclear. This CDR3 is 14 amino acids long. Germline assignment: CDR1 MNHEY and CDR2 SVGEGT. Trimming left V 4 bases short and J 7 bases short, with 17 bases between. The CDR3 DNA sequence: TGTGCCAGCAGTTTCACAGCTGATTCGTGGGAGCAGTACTTC. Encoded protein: CASSFTADSWEQYF.

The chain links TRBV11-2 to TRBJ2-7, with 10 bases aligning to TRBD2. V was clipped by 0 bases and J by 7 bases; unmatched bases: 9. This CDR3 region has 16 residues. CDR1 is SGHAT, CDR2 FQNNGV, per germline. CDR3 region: CASSLDRVAGGDEQYF. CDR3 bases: TGTGCCAGCAGCTTAGATCGGGTAGCGGGAGGAGATGAGCAGTACTTC. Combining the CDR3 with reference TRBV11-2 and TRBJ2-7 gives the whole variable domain EAGVAQSPRYKIIEKRQSVAFWCNPISGHATLYWYQQILGQGPKLLIQFQNNGVVDDSQLPKDRFSAERLKGVDSTLKIQPAKLEDSAVYLCASSLDRVAGGDEQYFGPGTRLTVT.

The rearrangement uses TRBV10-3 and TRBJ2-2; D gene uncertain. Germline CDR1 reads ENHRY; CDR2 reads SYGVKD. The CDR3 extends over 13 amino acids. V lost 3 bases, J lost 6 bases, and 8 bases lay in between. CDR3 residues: CAISDRTAGELFF. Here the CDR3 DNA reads TGTGCCATCAGTGACAGAACCGCCGGGGAGCTGTTTTTT.

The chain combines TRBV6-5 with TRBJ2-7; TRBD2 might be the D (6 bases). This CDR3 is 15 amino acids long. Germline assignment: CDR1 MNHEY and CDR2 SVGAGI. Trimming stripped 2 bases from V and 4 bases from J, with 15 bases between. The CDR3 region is CASSYGQGGFYEQYF. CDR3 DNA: TGTGCCAGCAGTTACGGGCAGGGAGGCTTTTACGAGCAGTACTTC.

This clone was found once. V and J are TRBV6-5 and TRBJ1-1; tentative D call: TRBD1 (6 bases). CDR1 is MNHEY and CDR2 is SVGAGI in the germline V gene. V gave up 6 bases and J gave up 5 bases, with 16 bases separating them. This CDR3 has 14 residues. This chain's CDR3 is CASSRNPGDTEAFF. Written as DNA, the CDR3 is TGTGCCAGCAGCCGAAATCCAGGGGATACTGAAGCTTTCTTT.

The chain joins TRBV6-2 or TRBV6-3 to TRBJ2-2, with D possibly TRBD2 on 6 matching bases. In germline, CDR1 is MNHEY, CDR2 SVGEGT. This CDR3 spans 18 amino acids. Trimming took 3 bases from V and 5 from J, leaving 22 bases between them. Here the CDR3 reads CASSYLRAGPFGTGELFF. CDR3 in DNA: TGTGCCAGCAGTTATTTACGAGCGGGCCCCTTCGGGACCGGGGAGCTGTTTTTT.

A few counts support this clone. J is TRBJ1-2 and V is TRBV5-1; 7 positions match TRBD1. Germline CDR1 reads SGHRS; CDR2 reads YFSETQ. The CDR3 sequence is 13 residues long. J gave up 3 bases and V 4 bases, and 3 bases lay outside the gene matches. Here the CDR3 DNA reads TGCGCCAGCAGCAGGGACAGATACTATGGCTACACCTTC. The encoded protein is CASSRDRYYGYTF.

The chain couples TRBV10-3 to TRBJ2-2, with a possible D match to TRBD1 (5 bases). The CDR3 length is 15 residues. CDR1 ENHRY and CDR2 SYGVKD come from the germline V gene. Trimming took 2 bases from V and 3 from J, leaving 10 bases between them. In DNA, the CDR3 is TGTGCCATCAGTGAGGACAGAGCCCACACCGGGGAGCTGTTTTTT. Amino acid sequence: CAISEDRAHTGELFF.

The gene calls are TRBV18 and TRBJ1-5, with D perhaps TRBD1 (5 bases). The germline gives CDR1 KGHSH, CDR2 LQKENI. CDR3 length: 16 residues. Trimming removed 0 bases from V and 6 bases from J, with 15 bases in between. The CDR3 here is CASSPPAGRDSQPQHF. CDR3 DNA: TGTGCCAGCTCACCACCGGCAGGGAGGGATAGTCAGCCCCAGCATTTT.

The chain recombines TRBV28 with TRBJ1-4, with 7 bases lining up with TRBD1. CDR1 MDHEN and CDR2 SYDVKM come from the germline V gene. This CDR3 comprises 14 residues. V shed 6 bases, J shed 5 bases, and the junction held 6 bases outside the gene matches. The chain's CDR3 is CASSPRGFNEKLFF. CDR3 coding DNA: TGTGCCAGCAGCCCCAGGGGGTTCAATGAAAAACTGTTTTTT.

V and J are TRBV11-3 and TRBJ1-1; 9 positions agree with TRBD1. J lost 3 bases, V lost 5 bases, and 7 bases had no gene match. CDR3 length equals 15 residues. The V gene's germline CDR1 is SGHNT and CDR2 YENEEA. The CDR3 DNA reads TGTGCCAGCAGCACGGACAGGGGACCGGACACTGAAGCTTTCTTT. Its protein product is CASSTDRGPDTEAFF. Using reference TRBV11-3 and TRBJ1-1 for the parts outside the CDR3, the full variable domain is EAGVVQSPRYKIIEKKQPVAFWCNPISGHNTLYWYLQNLGQGPELLIRYENEEAVDDSQLPKDRFSAERLKGVDSTLKIQPAELGDSAVYLCASSTDRGPDTEAFFGQGTRLTVV.

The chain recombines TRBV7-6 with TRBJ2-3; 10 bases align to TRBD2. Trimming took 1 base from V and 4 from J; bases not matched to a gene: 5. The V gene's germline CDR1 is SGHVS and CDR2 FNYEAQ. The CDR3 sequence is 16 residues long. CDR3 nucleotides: TGTGCCAGCAGCTTAGGACTAGCGGGTACCTCAGATACGCAGTATTTT. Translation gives CASSLGLAGTSDTQYF.

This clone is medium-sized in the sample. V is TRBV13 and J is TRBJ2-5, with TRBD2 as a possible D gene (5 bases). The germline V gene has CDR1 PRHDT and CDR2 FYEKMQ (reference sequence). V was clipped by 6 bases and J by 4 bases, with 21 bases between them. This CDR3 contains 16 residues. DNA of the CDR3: TGTGCCAGCAGACTGGGGAGAGGCTCGGCAAGAGAGACCCAGTACTTC. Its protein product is CASRLGRGSARETQYF.

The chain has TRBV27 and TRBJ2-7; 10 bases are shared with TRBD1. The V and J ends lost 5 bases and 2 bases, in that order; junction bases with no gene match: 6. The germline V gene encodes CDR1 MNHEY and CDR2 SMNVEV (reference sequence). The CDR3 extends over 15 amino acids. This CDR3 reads CASSPGTGVTYEQYF. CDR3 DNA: TGTGCCAGCAGTCCAGGGACAGGGGTTACCTACGAGCAGTACTTC.